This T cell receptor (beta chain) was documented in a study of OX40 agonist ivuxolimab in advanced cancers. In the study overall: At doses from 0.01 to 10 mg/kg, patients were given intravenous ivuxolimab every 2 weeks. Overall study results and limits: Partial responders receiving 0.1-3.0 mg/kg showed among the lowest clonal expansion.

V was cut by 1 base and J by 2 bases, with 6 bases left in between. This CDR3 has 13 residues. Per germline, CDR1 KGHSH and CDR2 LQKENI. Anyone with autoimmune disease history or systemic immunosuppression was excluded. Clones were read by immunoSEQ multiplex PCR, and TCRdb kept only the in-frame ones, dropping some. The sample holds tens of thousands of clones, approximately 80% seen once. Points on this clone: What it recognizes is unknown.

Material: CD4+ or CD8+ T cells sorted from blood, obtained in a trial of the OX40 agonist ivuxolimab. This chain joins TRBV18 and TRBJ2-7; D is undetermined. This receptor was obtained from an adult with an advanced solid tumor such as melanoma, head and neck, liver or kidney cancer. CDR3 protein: CASSPQGTYEQYF. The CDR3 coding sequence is TGTGCCAGCTCACCACAAGGAACCTACGAGCAGTACTTC. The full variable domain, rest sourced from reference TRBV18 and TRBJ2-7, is NAGVMQNPRHLVRRRGQEARLRCSPMKGHSHVYWYRQLPEEGLKFMVYLQKENIIDESGMPKERFSAEFPKEGPSILRIQQVVRGDSAAYFCASSPQGTYEQYFGPGTRLTVT.